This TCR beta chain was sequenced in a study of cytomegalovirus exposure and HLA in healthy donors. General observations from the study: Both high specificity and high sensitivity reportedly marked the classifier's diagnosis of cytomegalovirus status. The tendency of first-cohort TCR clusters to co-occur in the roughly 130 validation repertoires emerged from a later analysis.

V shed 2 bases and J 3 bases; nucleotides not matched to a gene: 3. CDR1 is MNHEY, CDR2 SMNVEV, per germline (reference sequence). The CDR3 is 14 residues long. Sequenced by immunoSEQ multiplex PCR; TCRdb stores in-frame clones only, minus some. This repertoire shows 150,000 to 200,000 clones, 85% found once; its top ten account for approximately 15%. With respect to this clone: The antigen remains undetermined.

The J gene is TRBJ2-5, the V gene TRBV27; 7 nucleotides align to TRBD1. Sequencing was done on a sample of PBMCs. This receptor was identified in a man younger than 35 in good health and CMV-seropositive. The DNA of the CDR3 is TGTGCCAGCAGTTTACGAACAGGGGAAGAGACCCAGTACTTC. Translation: CASSLRTGEETQYF.